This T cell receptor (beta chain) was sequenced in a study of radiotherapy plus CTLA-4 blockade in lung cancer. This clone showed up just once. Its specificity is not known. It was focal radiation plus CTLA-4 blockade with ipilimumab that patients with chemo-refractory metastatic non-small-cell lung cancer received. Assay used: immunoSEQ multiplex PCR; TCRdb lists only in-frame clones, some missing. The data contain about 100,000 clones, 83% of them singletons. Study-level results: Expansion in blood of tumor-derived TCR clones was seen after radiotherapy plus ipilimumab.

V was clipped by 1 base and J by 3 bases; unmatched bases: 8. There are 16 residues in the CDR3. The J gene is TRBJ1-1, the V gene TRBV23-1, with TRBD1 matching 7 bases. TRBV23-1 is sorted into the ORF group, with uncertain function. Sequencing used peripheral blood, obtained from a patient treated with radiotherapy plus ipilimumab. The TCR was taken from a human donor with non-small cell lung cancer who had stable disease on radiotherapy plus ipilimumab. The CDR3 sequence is CASSQFYRGRDTEAFF. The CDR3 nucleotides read TGCGCCAGCAGTCAATTTTACAGGGGACGTGACACTGAAGCTTTCTTT.